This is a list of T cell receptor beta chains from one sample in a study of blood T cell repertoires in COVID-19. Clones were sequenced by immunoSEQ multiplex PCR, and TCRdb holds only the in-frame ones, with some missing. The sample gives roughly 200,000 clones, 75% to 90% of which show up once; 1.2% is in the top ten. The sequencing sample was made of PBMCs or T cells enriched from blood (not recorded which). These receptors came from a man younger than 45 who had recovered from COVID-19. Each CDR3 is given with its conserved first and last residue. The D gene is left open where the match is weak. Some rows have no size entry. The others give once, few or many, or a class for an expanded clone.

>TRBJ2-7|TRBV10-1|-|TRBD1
TGCGCCAGCAGTGACCCAAAACAGGGGAGCTACGAGCAGTACTTC
CASSDPKQGSYEQYF
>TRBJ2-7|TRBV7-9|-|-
TGTGCCAGCAGCTTAGCCCCGTTACAGTCAAGATCCTACGAGCAGTACTTC
CASSLAPLQSRSYEQYF
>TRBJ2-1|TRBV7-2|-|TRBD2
TGTGCCAGCAGCCGGAACGCGGGGGGCCATGAGCAGTTCTTC
CASSRNAGGHEQFF
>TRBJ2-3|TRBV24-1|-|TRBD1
TGTGCCACCAGTGATTTGCTCGGACAGGACATAGATACGCAGTATTTT
CATSDLLGQDIDTQYF
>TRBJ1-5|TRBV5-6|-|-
TGTGCCAGCAGCTTGACAGGACGCAATCAGCCCCAGCATTTT
CASSLTGRNQPQHF
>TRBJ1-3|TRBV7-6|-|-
TGTGCCAGCAGCTTAGTGCAGGGAAGCTCTGGAAACACCATATATTTT
CASSLVQGSSGNTIYF
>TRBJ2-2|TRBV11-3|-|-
TGTGCCAGCAGCTTAGATAGTTATGCGTCGATAAACACCGGGGAGCTGTTTTTT
CASSLDSYASINTGELFF
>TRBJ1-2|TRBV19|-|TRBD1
TGTGCCAGTCAAAGCGCCGGGACAGGCCTCTATGGCTACACCTTC
CASQSAGTGLYGYTF
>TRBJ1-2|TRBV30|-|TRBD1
TGTGCCTGGAGTCCCGGACAGGGCGTAGGCTACACCTTC
CAWSPGQGVGYTF
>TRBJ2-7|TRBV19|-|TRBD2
TGTGCCAGTAGTATAACTAGCGACAGCTCCTACGAGCAGTACTTC
CASSITSDSSYEQYF
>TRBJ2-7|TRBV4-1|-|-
TGCGCCAGCAGCCAAGAAGGGACTTGGACCCACGAGCAGTACTTC
CASSQEGTWTHEQYF
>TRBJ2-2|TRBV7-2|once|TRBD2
TGTGCCAGCAGCAGCTATAGCGGGGGGGCCACCGGGGAGCTGTTTTTT
CASSSYSGGATGELFF
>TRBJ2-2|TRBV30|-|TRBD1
TGTGCCTGGAGTGACAGGGGGTCGAACACCGGGGAGCTGTTTTTT
CAWSDRGSNTGELFF
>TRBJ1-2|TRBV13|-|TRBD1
TGTGCCAGCAGCTTTAGTCTTGGGACAGGGGAGGACTATGGCTACACCTTC
CASSFSLGTGEDYGYTF
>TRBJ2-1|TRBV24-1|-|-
TGTGCCACCAGTAGGACAGAGAACAATGAGCAGTTCTTC
CATSRTENNEQFF
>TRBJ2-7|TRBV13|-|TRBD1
TGTGCCAGCAGCTCAGGACAGGGGGGTAGTGAGCAGTACTTC
CASSSGQGGSEQYF
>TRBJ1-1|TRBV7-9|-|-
TGTGCCAGCAGCTTATCCCCCGCGAAGACACGTAACACTGAAGCTTTCTTT
CASSLSPAKTRNTEAFF
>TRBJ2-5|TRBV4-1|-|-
TGCGCCAGCAGCCAAGACCCACCTTGGATAGGGGGTCGAGAGACCCAGTACTTC
CASSQDPPWIGGRETQYF
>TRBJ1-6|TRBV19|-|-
TGTGCCAGTAGCACCTTGGGGGCCCGCTCCTATAATTCACCCCTCCACTTT
CASSTLGARSYNSPLHF
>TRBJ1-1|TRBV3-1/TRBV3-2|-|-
TGTGCCAGCAGCCATCCTCGGGGGGGGCGCGGTGAAGCTTTCTTT
CASSHPRGGRGEAFF
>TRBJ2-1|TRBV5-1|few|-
TGCGCCAGCAGCGCCTCGGGCGGGCCGTCCTACAATGAGCAGTTCTTC
CASSASGGPSYNEQFF
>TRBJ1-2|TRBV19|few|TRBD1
TGTGCCAGTAGCCTCCCCGGCAGGGGGTTTAACTATGGCTACACCTTC
CASSLPGRGFNYGYTF
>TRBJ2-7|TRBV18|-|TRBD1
TGTGCCAGCTCACCGCTACAGACAGGGTCGATCTACGAGCAGTACTTC
CASSPLQTGSIYEQYF
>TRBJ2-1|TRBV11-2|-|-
TGTGCCAGCAGCTTATCGCCCAGTACCTACAATGAGCAGTTCTTC
CASSLSPSTYNEQFF
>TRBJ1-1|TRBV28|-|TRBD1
TGTGCCAGCAGTTTACTTACACAGGGGGCGGCTTTCTTT
CASSLLTQGAAFF
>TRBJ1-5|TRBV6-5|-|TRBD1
TGTGCCAGCAGTCCGGGACAGGGCAATCAGCCCCAGCATTTT
CASSPGQGNQPQHF
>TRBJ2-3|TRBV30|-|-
TGTGCCTGGAGCAGACAGGCCCTGGGCACAGATACGCAGTATTTT
CAWSRQALGTDTQYF
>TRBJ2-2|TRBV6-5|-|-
TGTGCCAGCAGTCGACAGATTCGGAACACCGGGGAGCTGTTTTTT
CASSRQIRNTGELFF
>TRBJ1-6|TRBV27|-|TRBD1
TGTGCCAGCAGTCCTCGAAACCGGGACAGGGGGATAGGTTGGGGCTCACCCCTCCACTTT
CASSPRNRDRGIGWGSPLHF
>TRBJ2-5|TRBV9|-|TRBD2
TGTGCCAGCAGCGCGGCTCGACTAGCGGGTGACGAGACCCAGTACTTC
CASSAARLAGDETQYF
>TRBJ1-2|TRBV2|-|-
TGTGCCAGCAGTCCCCGACAGAGCCCCCAAGGCTACACCTTC
CASSPRQSPQGYTF
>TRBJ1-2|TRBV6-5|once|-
TGTGCCAGCAAGCTAGGACAGATTAGGTCTTTGGGCTACACCTTC
CASKLGQIRSLGYTF
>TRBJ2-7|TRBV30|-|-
TGTGCCTGGATTGCGGGACCTCAGTTCTACGAGCAGTACTTC
CAWIAGPQFYEQYF
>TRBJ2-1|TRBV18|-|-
TGTGCCAGCACGGGGTCGTTGTACAATGAGCAGTTCTTC
CASTGSLYNEQFF